This TCR beta chain was profiled in a study of blood T cell repertoires in COVID-19. Study-level background: Sites in the United States, Italy and Spain provided acute and convalescent COVID-19 samples. Nucleic acid was either cDNA or gDNA, and it came from T cells, B-cell-depleted T cells, or PBMCs.

J gave up 7 bases and V 4 bases, and 3 bases lay outside the gene matches. CDR1 and CDR2 (germline): KGHSH, LQKENI. This CDR3 comprises 14 residues. This table comes from immunoSEQ multiplex PCR, and its TCRdb copy is limited to in-frame clones, with some not included. The sample holds around 180,000 clones, about 88% seen once. This chain connects TRBV18 to TRBJ1-6; 8 bases align to TRBD1. The sequencing input was peripheral blood. This TCR was sampled from a woman in her twenties or thirties with active or convalescent COVID-19. CDR3 region: CASSQDRANSPLHF. Here the CDR3 DNA reads TGTGCCAGCTCACAGGACAGGGCGAATTCACCCCTCCACTTT. The variable domain in full, with the rest retrieved from reference TRBV18 and TRBJ1-6, is NAGVMQNPRHLVRRRGQEARLRCSPMKGHSHVYWYRQLPEEGLKFMVYLQKENIIDESGMPKERFSAEFPKEGPSILRIQQVVRGDSAAYFCASSQDRANSPLHFGNGTRLTVT.